The sequence of this TCR beta chain was determined in a study of blood T cell repertoires in COVID-19. Looking at the study overall: Some COVID-19 samples were acute and others convalescent; all came from the United States, Italy and Spain. PBMCs, B-cell-depleted T cells, or T cells were the source of the cDNA or gDNA that made up the material.

CDR3 length: 18 amino acids. The protocol was immunoSEQ multiplex PCR, while the TCRdb copy is restricted to in-frame clones and leaves out a portion. Altogether some 25,000 clones are present, roughly 84% being singletons, with the ten largest covering 30% to 35%. The chain carries TRBV21-1 and TRBJ1-5; TRBD1 was called by the table and not checked on the DNA. TRBV21-1 is classified as a pseudogene. This sequence was found in a human donor in a cohort sampled during active COVID-19. The sequencing input was peripheral blood. CDR3 region: CASSKEETGQEGNQPQHF. The CDR3 DNA reads as TGTGCCAGCAGCAAAGAGGAGACAGGGCAGGAGGGCAATCAGCCCCAGCATTTT.